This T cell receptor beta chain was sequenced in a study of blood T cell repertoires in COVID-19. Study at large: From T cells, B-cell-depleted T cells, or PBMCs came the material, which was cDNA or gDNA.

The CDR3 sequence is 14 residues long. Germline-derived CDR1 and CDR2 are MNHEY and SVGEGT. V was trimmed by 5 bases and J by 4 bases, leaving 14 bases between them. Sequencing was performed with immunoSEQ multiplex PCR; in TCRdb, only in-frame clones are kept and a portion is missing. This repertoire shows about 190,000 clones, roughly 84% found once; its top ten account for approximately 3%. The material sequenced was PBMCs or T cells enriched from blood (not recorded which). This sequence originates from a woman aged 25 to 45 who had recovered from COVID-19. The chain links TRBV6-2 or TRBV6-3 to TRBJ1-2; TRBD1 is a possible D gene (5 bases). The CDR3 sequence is CASSASGVIYGYTF. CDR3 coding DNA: TGTGCCAGCAGTGCCTCGGGGGTCATCTATGGCTACACCTTC.